This T cell receptor (beta chain) was observed in a study of liver allograft versus peripheral blood T cells. As for the study in general: Recipients' peripheral blood T cell receptor repertoires were compared with those in transplanted livers.

This clonotype was seen ten or more times. TCRdb independently ran MiXCR on the reads; one entry per CDR3 protein. Of 5,500 to 7,000 distinct CDR3 sequences listed, roughly a sixth are singletons. This TCR was sampled from a human patient who had a liver transplant. The graft donor may have given rise to some T cells.

The CDR3 nucleotides read TGTGCCAGCACGGCCAGCCCAAATCAGCCCCAGCATTTT. Its protein is CASTASPNQPQHF. The V gene is TRBV6-1, the J gene TRBJ1-5; D gene unclear. The CDR3 is 13 amino acids. Germline assignment: CDR1 MNHNS and CDR2 SASEGT. Deletions cut 7 bases from V and 4 bases from J, with 11 bases between.